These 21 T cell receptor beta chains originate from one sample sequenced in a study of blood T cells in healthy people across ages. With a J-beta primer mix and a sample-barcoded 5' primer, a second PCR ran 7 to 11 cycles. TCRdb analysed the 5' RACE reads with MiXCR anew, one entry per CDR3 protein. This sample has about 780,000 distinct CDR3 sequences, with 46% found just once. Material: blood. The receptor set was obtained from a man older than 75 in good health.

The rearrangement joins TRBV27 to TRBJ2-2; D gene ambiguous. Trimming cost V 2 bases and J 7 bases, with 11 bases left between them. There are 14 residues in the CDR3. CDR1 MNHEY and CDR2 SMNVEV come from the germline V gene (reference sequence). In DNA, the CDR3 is TGTGCCAGCAGTTTAACGAACGTGGACGGGGAGCTGTTTTTT. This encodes CASSLTNVDGELFF.

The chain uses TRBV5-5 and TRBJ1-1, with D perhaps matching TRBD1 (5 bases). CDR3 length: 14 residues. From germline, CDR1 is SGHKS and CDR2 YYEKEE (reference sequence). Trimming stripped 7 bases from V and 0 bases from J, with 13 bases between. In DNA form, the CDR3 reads TGTGCCAGCGGCCGCCGGGACTTGAACACTGAAGCTTTCTTT. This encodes CASGRRDLNTEAFF.

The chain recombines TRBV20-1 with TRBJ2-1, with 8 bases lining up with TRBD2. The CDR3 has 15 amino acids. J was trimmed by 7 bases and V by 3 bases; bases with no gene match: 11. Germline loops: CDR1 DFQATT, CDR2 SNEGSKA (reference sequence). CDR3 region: CSASDSGVPSNEQFF. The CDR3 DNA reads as TGCAGTGCTAGTGATAGCGGGGTCCCCAGTAATGAGCAGTTCTTC.

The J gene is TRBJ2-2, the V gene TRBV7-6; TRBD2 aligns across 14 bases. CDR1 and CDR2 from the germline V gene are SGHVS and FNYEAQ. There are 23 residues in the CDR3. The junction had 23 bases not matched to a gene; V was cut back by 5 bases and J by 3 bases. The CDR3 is CASSTISGTSGSINIGDTGELFF. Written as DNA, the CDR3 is TGTGCCAGCAGCACTATAAGCGGGACTAGCGGGAGTATTAATATCGGGGACACCGGGGAGCTGTTTTTT.

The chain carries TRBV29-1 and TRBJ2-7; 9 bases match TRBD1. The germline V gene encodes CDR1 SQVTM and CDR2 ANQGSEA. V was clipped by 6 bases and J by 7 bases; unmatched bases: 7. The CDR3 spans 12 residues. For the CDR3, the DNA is TGCAGCGTGGGACAGGGTCTAGGAGAGCAGTACTTC. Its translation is CSVGQGLGEQYF.

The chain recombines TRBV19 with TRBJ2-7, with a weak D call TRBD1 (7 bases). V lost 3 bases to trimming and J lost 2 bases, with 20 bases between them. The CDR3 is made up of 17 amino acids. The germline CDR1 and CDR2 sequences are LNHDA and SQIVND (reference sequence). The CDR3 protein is CASSIRAGGTLPYEQYF. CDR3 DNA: TGTGCCAGTAGTATCCGGGCAGGGGGGACCCTACCCTACGAGCAGTACTTC. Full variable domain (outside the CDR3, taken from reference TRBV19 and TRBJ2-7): DGGITQSPKYLFRKEGQNVTLSCEQNLNHDAMYWYRQDPGQGLRLIYYSQIVNDFQKGDIAEGYSVSREKKESFPLTVTSAQKNPTAFYLCASSIRAGGTLPYEQYFGPGTRLTVT.

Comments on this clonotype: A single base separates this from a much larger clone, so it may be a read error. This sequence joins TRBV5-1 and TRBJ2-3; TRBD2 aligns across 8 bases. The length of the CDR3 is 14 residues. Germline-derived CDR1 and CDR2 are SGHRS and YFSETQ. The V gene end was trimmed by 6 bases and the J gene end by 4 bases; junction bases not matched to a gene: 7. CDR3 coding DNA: TGCGCCAGCACCAGGACTAGCCACTCAGATACGCAGTATTTT. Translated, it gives CASTRTSHSDTQYF.

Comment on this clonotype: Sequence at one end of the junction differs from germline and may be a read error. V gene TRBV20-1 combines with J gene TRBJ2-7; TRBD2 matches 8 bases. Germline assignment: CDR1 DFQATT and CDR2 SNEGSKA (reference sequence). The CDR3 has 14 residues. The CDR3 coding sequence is TGCAATGCTAGTATAGCGGGACTCCTCTACGAGCAGTACTTC. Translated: CNASIAGLLYEQYF.

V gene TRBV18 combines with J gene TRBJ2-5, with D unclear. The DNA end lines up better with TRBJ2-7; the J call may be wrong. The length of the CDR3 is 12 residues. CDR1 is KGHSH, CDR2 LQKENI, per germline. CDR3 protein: CASSPREHEQYF. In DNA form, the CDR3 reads TGTGCCAGCTCACCACGGGAACACGAGCAGTACTTC.

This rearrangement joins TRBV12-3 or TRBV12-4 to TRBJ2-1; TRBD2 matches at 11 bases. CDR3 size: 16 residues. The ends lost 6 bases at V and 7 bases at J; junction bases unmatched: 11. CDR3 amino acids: CASSPLPGLADNEQFF. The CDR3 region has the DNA TGTGCCAGCAGCCCTCTACCGGGACTAGCGGATAATGAGCAGTTCTTC.

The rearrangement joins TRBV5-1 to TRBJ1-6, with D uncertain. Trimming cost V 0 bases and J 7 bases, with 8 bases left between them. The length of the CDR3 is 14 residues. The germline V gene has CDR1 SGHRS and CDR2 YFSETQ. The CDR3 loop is CASSLVVSNSPLHF. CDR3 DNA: TGCGCCAGCAGCTTGGTAGTCAGCAATTCACCCCTCCACTTT.

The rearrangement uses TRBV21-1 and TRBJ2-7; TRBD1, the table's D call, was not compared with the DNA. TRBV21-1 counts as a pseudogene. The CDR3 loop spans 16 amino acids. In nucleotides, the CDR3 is TGTGCCAGCAGCACCGCCGCGAGGGACAGAGCCTACGAGCAGTACTTC. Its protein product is CASSTAARDRAYEQYF.

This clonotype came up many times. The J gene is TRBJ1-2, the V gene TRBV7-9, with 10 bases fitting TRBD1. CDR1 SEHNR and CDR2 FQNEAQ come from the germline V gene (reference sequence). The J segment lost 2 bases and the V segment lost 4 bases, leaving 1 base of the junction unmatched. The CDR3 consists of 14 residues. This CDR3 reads CASSWTGGNYGYTF. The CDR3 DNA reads TGTGCCAGCAGCTGGACAGGGGGGAACTATGGCTACACCTTC.

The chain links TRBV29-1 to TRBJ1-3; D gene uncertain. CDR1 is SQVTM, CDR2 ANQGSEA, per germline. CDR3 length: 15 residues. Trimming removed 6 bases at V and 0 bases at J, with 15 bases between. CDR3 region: CSVNDGGSSGNTIYF. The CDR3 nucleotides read TGCAGCGTCAACGACGGAGGGAGCTCTGGAAACACCATATATTTT.

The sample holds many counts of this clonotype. In DNA, the CDR3 is TGTGCCCCTGGTGCCGGGAGGGCCGGGGGTGAGCAGTACTTC. Protein sequence: CAPGAGRAGGEQYF. The V call is TRBV2, the J call TRBJ2-5; 8 nucleotides match TRBD2. The CDR3 has 14 amino acids. From germline, CDR1 is SNHLY and CDR2 FYNNEI. Unmatched junction bases numbered 19, after V lost 11 bases and J lost 11 bases.

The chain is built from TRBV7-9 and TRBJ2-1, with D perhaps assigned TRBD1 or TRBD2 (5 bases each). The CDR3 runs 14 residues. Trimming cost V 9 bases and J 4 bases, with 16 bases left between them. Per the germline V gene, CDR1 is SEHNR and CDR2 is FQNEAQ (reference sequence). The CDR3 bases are TGTGCCAGTAGCGACAGCCTGGGATACAATGAGCAGTTCTTC. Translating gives CASSDSLGYNEQFF.

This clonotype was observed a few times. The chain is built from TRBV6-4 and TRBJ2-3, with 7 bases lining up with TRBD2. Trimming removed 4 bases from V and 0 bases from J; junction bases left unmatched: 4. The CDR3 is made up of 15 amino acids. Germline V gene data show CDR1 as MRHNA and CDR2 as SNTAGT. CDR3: CASSGTAGSTDTQYF. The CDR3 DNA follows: TGTGCCAGCAGTGGAACAGCGGGGAGCACAGATACGCAGTATTTT.

The CDR3 region has the DNA TGTGCCAGCAGCCAATCAAGAGGGGGTGCCGGAAATGAGCAGTTCTTC. This translates into CASSQSRGGAGNEQFF. V and J are TRBV4-2 and TRBJ2-1; D perhaps matches TRBD1 (6 bases). Trimming removed 2 bases from V and 7 bases from J, with 18 bases in between. Per germline, CDR1 LGHNA and CDR2 YNFKEQ. This CDR3 comprises 16 residues.

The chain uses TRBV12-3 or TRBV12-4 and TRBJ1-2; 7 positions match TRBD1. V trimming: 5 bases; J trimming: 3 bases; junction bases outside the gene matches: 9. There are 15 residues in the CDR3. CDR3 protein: CASSLRTGTYYGYTF. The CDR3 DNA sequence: TGTGCCAGCAGTCTACGGACAGGAACCTACTATGGCTACACCTTC.

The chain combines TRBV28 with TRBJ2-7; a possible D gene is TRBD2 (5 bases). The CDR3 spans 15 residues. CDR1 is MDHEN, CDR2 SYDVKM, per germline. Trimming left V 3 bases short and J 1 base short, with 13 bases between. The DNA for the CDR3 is TGTGCCAGCAGTTTCGGGGATACCTTATCCTACGAGCAGTACTTC. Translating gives CASSFGDTLSYEQYF.

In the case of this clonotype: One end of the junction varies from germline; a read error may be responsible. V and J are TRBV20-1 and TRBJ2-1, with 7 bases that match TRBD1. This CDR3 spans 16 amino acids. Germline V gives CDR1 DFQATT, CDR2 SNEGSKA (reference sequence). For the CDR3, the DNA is TGCAGTGCCAGCCCCCCGCGACAGGGAAACTACAATGAGCAGTTATTC. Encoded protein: CSASPPRQGNYNEQLF.